The 29 T cell receptor beta chains listed next were all sequenced from one sample in a study of T cell responses to AZD1222 COVID-19 vaccine. Clones were sequenced by immunoSEQ multiplex PCR, and TCRdb holds only the in-frame ones, with some missing. In total, the table holds about 140,000 clones. Material for sequencing was peripheral blood. The receptors shown here come from an adult in good health.

The chain recombines TRBV5-4 with TRBJ1-2; 9 bases match TRBD1. The germline CDR1 and CDR2 sequences are SGHNT and YYREEE (reference sequence). The CDR3 has 16 amino acids. With V trimmed by 4 bases and J by 7 bases, 14 bases remained unmatched. CDR3 sequence: CASSQDPVDRGFGYTF. The CDR3 region has the DNA TGTGCCAGCAGCCAAGATCCAGTGGACAGGGGTTTTGGCTACACCTTC. Supplemented by reference TRBV5-4 and TRBJ1-2, the full variable domain reads ETGVTQSPTHLIKTRGQQVTLRCSSQSGHNTVSWYQQALGQGPQFIFQYYREEENGRGNFPPRFSGLQFPNYSSELNVNALELDDSALYLCASSQDPVDRGFGYTFGSGTRLTVV.

The chain joins TRBV28 to TRBJ1-6, with D maybe TRBD1 (6 bases). CDR1 and CDR2 from the germline V gene are MDHEN and SYDVKM. The CDR3 covers 14 residues. V lost 8 bases, J lost 5 bases, and 13 bases lay in between. CDR3 DNA sequence: TGTGCCAGCTGCGGACAGCCCGATAATTCACCCCTCCACTTT. Protein product: CASCGQPDNSPLHF.

The chain couples TRBV6-5 to TRBJ2-2; D gene ambiguous. Germline V gene data show CDR1 as MNHEY and CDR2 as SVGAGI. The length of the CDR3 is 13 residues. The V end was cut by 7 bases, the J end by 1 base, with 7 bases between. The CDR3: CASTKGNTGELFF. The CDR3 region has the DNA TGTGCCAGCACGAAGGGGAACACCGGGGAGCTGTTTTTT.

The chain has TRBV15 and TRBJ2-3, with 7 nucleotides matching TRBD2. V was pared by 5 bases and J by 6 bases, with 5 bases of the junction left unmatched. The CDR3 runs 13 residues. Germline values: CDR1 LNHNV, CDR2 YYDKDF (reference sequence). The CDR3 DNA reads as TGTGCCACCAGCGGGGGGGTAAGGGATACGCAGTATTTT. It is translated as CATSGGVRDTQYF.

CDR3 region: CALDRIDSYEQYF. The CDR3 DNA follows: TGTGCCTTAGACAGGATTGACTCCTACGAGCAGTACTTC. The V gene is TRBV30, the J gene TRBJ2-7; tentatively, D is TRBD1 (6 bases). The CDR3 length is 13 residues. V was shortened by 7 bases and J by 0 bases, with 13 bases between the two germline ends. Germline V gene data show CDR1 as GTSNPN and CDR2 as SVGIG (reference sequence). The variable domain in full, completed from reference TRBV30 and TRBJ2-7, reads SQTIHQWPATLVQPVGSPLSLECTVEGTSNPNLYWYRQAAGRGLQLLFYSVGIGQISSEVPQNLSASRPQDRQFILSSKKLLLSDSGFYLCALDRIDSYEQYFGPGTRLTVT.

This chain links TRBV10-3 with TRBJ2-2; D may be TRBD2 (6 bases). This CDR3 spans 15 amino acids. CDR1 is ENHRY, CDR2 SYGVKD, per germline. Trimming took off 2 bases at V and 4 bases at J, with 11 bases between the two ends. The CDR3 is CAISEGQGGTGELFF. The CDR3, as DNA: TGTGCCATCAGTGAGGGCCAGGGAGGCACCGGGGAGCTGTTTTTT.

The chain employs TRBV4-1 and TRBJ1-2, with a weak D call TRBD1 (5 bases). This CDR3 region has 16 residues. V gave up 0 bases and J gave up 2 bases, with 13 bases separating them. CDR1 is MGHRA and CDR2 is YSYEKL in the germline V gene. The CDR3 is CASSQESRGRNYGYTF. CDR3 nucleotide sequence: TGCGCCAGCAGCCAAGAATCAAGGGGACGGAACTATGGCTACACCTTC.

The chain carries TRBV9 and TRBJ2-3, with D possibly matching TRBD1 (6 bases). The CDR3 runs to 16 residues. In germline, CDR1 is SGDLS, CDR2 YYNGEE. V lost 0 bases and J lost 0, with 11 bases in between. The CDR3 region is CASSVELGASTDTQYF. The CDR3 coding sequence is TGTGCCAGCAGCGTAGAGTTGGGGGCAAGCACAGATACGCAGTATTTT.

This rearrangement joins TRBV6-5 to TRBJ1-5; D may be TRBD1 (5 bases). The germline V gene encodes CDR1 MNHEY and CDR2 SVGAGI. This CDR3 spans 14 amino acids. V lost 8 bases to trimming and J lost 6 bases, with 17 bases between them. This chain's CDR3 is CASGGGGPGQPQHF. In DNA, the CDR3 is TGTGCCAGCGGGGGTGGAGGGCCGGGTCAGCCCCAGCATTTT.

The gene calls are TRBV7-3 and TRBJ2-1; 10 bases line up with TRBD1. Germline assignment: CDR1 SGHTA and CDR2 FQGTGA. After removal of 5 bases from V and 2 bases from J, the junction contained 3 bases not matched to a gene. CDR3 length equals 15 residues. This CDR3 is CASSRQGAPYNEQFF. As DNA, the CDR3 is TGTGCCAGCAGCCGACAGGGGGCACCCTACAATGAGCAGTTCTTC.

The V gene is TRBV5-6, the J gene TRBJ2-5; no firm D call. CDR1 SGHDT and CDR2 YYEEEE come from the germline V gene. The CDR3 is made up of 14 amino acids. V was trimmed by 0 bases and J by 1 base, leaving 7 bases between them. The CDR3 DNA follows: TGTGCCAGCAGCTTGGTGGGCAGCCAAGAGACCCAGTACTTC. Protein product: CASSLVGSQETQYF.

This chain joins TRBV7-3 and TRBJ2-2; D assignment may be TRBD1 or TRBD2 (5 bases each). Trimming stripped 2 bases from V and 1 base from J, with 8 bases between. CDR1 is SGHTA, CDR2 FQGTGA, per germline. This CDR3 is built from 15 residues. The CDR3 is CASSLGTKNTGELFF. In DNA form, the CDR3 reads TGTGCCAGCAGCTTAGGGACGAAGAACACCGGGGAGCTGTTTTTT.

This chain joins TRBV5-5 and TRBJ1-1; TRBD1 matches 10 bases. After removal of 3 bases from V and 7 bases from J, the junction contained 3 bases not matched to a gene. The CDR3 is made up of 13 amino acids. The V gene's germline CDR1 is SGHKS and CDR2 YYEKEE (reference sequence). The CDR3 nucleotides are TGTGCCAGCAGCTCCGGGACAGGGGATGAAGCTTTCTTT. Its protein product is CASSSGTGDEAFF.

This chain connects TRBV10-3 to TRBJ2-7; weak D call: TRBD2 (6 bases). Germline CDR1 ENHRY, CDR2 SYGVKD. V lost 6 bases and J 0 bases, leaving 15 bases between the germline ends. The CDR3 totals 15 residues. This CDR3 is CAIREGTHDSYEQYF. The DNA of the CDR3 is TGTGCCATCAGAGAGGGGACTCATGACTCCTACGAGCAGTACTTC.

CDR3 DNA: TGTGCCAGCTCACCCATCCGGGAAGTGAGCTATGGCTACACCTTC. Translation gives CASSPIREVSYGYTF. The rearrangement links TRBV18 to TRBJ1-2; D uncertain. Germline CDR1 is KGHSH and CDR2 is LQKENI. The CDR3 is 15 residues long. The V end lost 3 bases, the J end lost 4 bases, and 15 bases lay between the germline ends.

The gene calls are TRBV5-4 and TRBJ2-4; a weak D match, TRBD1 (6 bases). This CDR3 is built from 17 residues. Germline assignment: CDR1 SGHNT and CDR2 YYREEE (reference sequence). The V gene lost 0 bases and the J gene lost 0 bases, with 13 bases spanning the gap. CDR3 in amino acids: CASSLDLTRGAKNIQYF. The CDR3 nucleotides are TGTGCCAGCAGCTTGGATCTGACCAGGGGAGCCAAAAACATTCAGTACTTC.

The chain joins TRBV5-6 to TRBJ2-2; D is perhaps TRBD1 or TRBD2 (5 bases each). The CDR3 sequence is 17 residues long. V shed 0 bases and J shed 4 bases, with 16 bases lying between them. Germline loops: CDR1 SGHDT, CDR2 YYEEEE. The CDR3: CASSLAGRSEGTGELFF. CDR3 DNA: TGTGCCAGCAGCTTGGCGGGACGTAGCGAGGGCACCGGGGAGCTGTTTTTT.

V usage is TRBV7-2 and J usage is TRBJ1-1; a weak D match, TRBD1 (5 bases). V was shortened by 2 bases and J by 1 base, with 8 bases between the two germline ends. CDR1 SGHTA and CDR2 FQGNSA come from the germline V gene. The CDR3 totals 14 residues. In nucleotides, the CDR3 is TGTGCCAGCAGCTTATCAGGGACGAACACTGAAGCTTTCTTT. The encoded protein is CASSLSGTNTEAFF.

The chain has TRBV5-1 and TRBJ2-3; perhaps D is TRBD1 or TRBD2 (5 bases each). Trimming removed 1 base at V and 4 bases at J, with 25 bases between. This CDR3 comprises 19 residues. Germline V lookup: CDR1 SGHRS, CDR2 YFSETQ. CDR3 loop: CASSLTPFRDPERADTQYF. The DNA of the CDR3 is TGCGCCAGCAGCTTGACCCCTTTTCGGGACCCCGAACGGGCAGATACGCAGTATTTT.

The V gene is TRBV7-9, the J gene TRBJ1-2; TRBD1 is a possible D gene (5 bases). This CDR3 has 14 residues. Germline loops: CDR1 SEHNR, CDR2 FQNEAQ (reference sequence). Trimming pared 7 bases from V and 2 bases from J, leaving 14 bases between. The CDR3, as DNA: TGTGCCAGCACCCCCAGGGCGGGGAACTATGGCTACACCTTC. Residues: CASTPRAGNYGYTF.

CDR3 bases: TGTGCCAGCAGTTACTCGACCCCGGACTCCTACGAGCAGTACTTC. Translation gives CASSYSTPDSYEQYF. This chain links TRBV6-2 or TRBV6-3 with TRBJ2-7; D remains unclear. The CDR3 has 15 amino acids. The V gene lost 0 bases and the J gene lost 0 bases, with 9 bases spanning the gap. Germline V gene data show CDR1 as MNHEY and CDR2 as SVGEGT.

Remarks on this clone: A read error may produce the germline difference seen at one junction end. The V call is TRBV7-2, the J call TRBJ1-1; D call uncertain. This CDR3 contains 11 residues. CDR1 is SGHTA, CDR2 FQGNSA, per germline. The CDR3 protein is CASSLGGSLNF. The CDR3 DNA sequence: TGTGCCAGCAGCTTAGGGGGATCGTTAAATTTT.

The chain uses TRBV4-1 and TRBJ1-2; no clear D. Trimming pared 0 bases from V and 0 bases from J, leaving 8 bases between. CDR1 is MGHRA and CDR2 is YSYEKL in the germline V gene. The CDR3 sequence is 15 residues long. The CDR3 nucleotides are TGCGCCAGCAGCCAAGAGACGGTTACTAACTATGGCTACACCTTC. Translation: CASSQETVTNYGYTF.

The V gene is TRBV19, the J gene TRBJ1-5; D unclear. This CDR3 region has 14 residues. V was trimmed by 1 base and J by 6 bases, leaving 10 bases between them. CDR1 and CDR2 (germline): LNHDA, SQIVND (reference sequence). The CDR3 loop is CASSIVNRGQPQHF. The CDR3 region has the DNA TGTGCCAGTAGTATAGTCAATCGTGGTCAGCCCCAGCATTTT. Together with reference TRBV19 and TRBJ1-5, the CDR3 gives the full variable domain: DGGITQSPKYLFRKEGQNVTLSCEQNLNHDAMYWYRQDPGQGLRLIYYSQIVNDFQKGDIAEGYSVSREKKESFPLTVTSAQKNPTAFYLCASSIVNRGQPQHFGDGTRLSIL.

The J gene is TRBJ2-2, the V gene TRBV5-1, with D tentatively TRBD1 (6 bases). The CDR3 has 17 amino acids. Between the trimmed V and J ends, which lost 0 bases and 4 bases, there was a span of 16 bases. Germline loops: CDR1 SGHRS, CDR2 YFSETQ. DNA for the CDR3: TGCGCCAGCAGCTTGGCCTCCTGGGGGCAGGGCACCGGGGAGCTGTTTTTT. Its protein is CASSLASWGQGTGELFF.

The V call is TRBV9, the J call TRBJ1-2; perhaps TRBD1 as D (5 bases). Germline CDR1 SGDLS, CDR2 YYNGEE. Trimming removed 7 bases at V and 2 bases at J, with 12 bases between. This CDR3 comprises 13 residues. CDR3 DNA: TGTGCCAGCGGACACTGGGGAAACTATGGCTACACCTTC. It translates to CASGHWGNYGYTF.

The V and J genes are TRBV7-2 and TRBJ2-7; D gene unclear. V was cut by 5 bases and J by 2 bases, with 16 bases left in between. The CDR3 covers 15 residues. Germline CDR1 reads SGHTA; CDR2 reads FQGNSA. CDR3 in amino acids: CASSPKLGGTYEQYF. In DNA form, the CDR3 reads TGTGCCAGCAGCCCCAAGCTGGGCGGCACCTACGAGCAGTACTTC. Drawing the rest from reference TRBV7-2 and TRBJ2-7, the complete variable domain is GAGVSQSPSNKVTEKGKDVELRCDPISGHTALYWYRQSLGQGLEFLIYFQGNSAPDKSGLPSDRFSAERTGGSVSTLTIQRTQQEDSAVYLCASSPKLGGTYEQYFGPGTRLTVT.

V usage is TRBV5-8 and J usage is TRBJ1-5; TRBD1 matches at 7 bases. The J segment lost 0 bases and the V segment lost 4 bases, leaving 10 bases of the junction unmatched. Germline assignment: CDR1 SGHTS and CDR2 YDEGEE. The CDR3 is made up of 17 amino acids. The CDR3 coding sequence is TGTGCCAGCAGCGGGGGACAGATTGCCTATAGCAATCAGCCCCAGCATTTT. It translates to CASSGGQIAYSNQPQHF.

This sequence joins TRBV6-1 and TRBJ1-1, with no clear D. Per the germline V gene, CDR1 is MNHNS and CDR2 is SASEGT. V was pared by 2 bases and J by 5 bases, with 9 bases between. The CDR3 is 13 residues long. CDR3 in amino acids: CASSERAGTEAFF. Written as DNA, the CDR3 is TGTGCCAGCAGTGAAAGGGCAGGTACTGAAGCTTTCTTT.